The rows below give T cell receptor beta chains drawn from one sample of a study of long-term antiretroviral therapy in people with HIV. Using immunoSEQ multiplex PCR, the repertoire was profiled, and TCRdb retains in-frame clones only, with some absent. The sample includes about 28,000 clones, roughly 93% of them seen just once. Sequencing used unsorted PBMCs, obtained 6.2 years after starting antiretroviral therapy. These receptor sequences come from a man aged 40-50 years with HIV. Each CDR3 is given with its conserved first and last residue. D genes are given only for firm matches. Size is stated for part of the rows, as once, few or many counts, or as a class when the clone is expanded.

v_gene	d_gene	j_gene	abundance	len	CDR3aa	CDR3nt
TRBV15	.	TRBJ1-5	.	14	CATRTLAGNQPQHF	TGTGCCACCAGGACCCTAGCCGGGAATCAGCCCCAGCATTTT
TRBV25-1	.	TRBJ1-1	.	14	CASSEGTPNTEAFF	TGTGCCAGCAGTGAAGGGACACCGAACACTGAAGCTTTCTTT
TRBV11-2	.	TRBJ2-7	once	14	CASSPGRWDYEQYF	TGTGCCAGCAGCCCGGGGCGGTGGGACTACGAGCAGTACTTC
TRBV30	TRBD1	TRBJ1-3	.	13	CAWGTGMELTIYF	TGTGCCTGGGGGACAGGGATGGAACTCACCATATATTTT
TRBV28	.	TRBJ2-1	.	12	CASSLGAREQFF	TGTGCCAGCAGCCTGGGGGCGCGTGAGCAGTTCTTC
TRBV28	.	TRBJ2-6	.	15	CASSLTGGGANVLTF	TGTGCCAGCAGTTTGACCGGGGGAGGGGCCAACGTCCTGACTTTC
TRBV6-6	TRBD1	TRBJ1-2	.	16	CAAHRGQGYRYDGYTF	TGCGCCGCCCACCGGGGACAGGGGTATCGGTACGATGGCTACACCTTC
TRBV6-1	.	TRBJ2-2	.	14	CASRGWTGTGELFF	TGTGCCAGCAGGGGTTGGACCGGGACCGGGGAGCTGTTTTTT
TRBV18	.	TRBJ2-5	.	14	CASSGSGPQETQYF	TGTGCCAGCTCTGGGTCGGGGCCCCAAGAGACCCAGTACTTC
TRBV7-2	.	TRBJ2-2	.	13	CASRGRNTGELFF	TGTGCCAGCAGGGGGAGGAACACCGGGGAGCTGTTTTTT
TRBV19	.	TRBJ2-7	.	12	CASSTQGSEQYF	TGTGCCAGTAGTACTCAGGGGTCCGAGCAGTACTTC
TRBV5-5	.	TRBJ1-1	.	17	CASSTDPLQGGWTEAFF	TGTGCCAGCAGCACCGACCCATTGCAGGGCGGTTGGACTGAAGCTTTCTTT
TRBV29-1	.	TRBJ2-1	.	13	CSVVDRDFNEQFF	TGCAGCGTAGTCGACAGGGACTTTAATGAGCAGTTCTTC
TRBV5-1	.	TRBJ2-7	.	15	CASSLDEGQGYEQYF	TGCGCCAGCAGCTTGGATGAGGGCCAAGGCTACGAGCAGTACTTC
TRBV19	TRBD1	TRBJ2-1	.	15	CASSAPGQASHEQFF	TGTGCCAGTAGCGCCCCGGGACAGGCGTCCCATGAGCAGTTCTTC
TRBV7-2	TRBD2	TRBJ2-7	large	16	CASSPGPGDYPHEQYF	TGTGCCAGCAGCCCCGGGCCGGGGGACTACCCCCACGAGCAGTACTTC
TRBV5-6	.	TRBJ2-3	.	16	CASSEGEGRMADTQYF	TGTGCCAGCAGCGAGGGGGAGGGGAGGATGGCAGATACGCAGTATTTT
TRBV6-1	.	TRBJ2-2	.	13	CASRDQGTGELFF	TGTGCCAGCAGGGATCAGGGCACCGGGGAGCTGTTTTTT
TRBV5-4	TRBD1	TRBJ2-5	.	14	CASSLRDRQETQYF	TGTGCCAGCAGCTTACGGGACAGACAAGAGACCCAGTACTTC
TRBV4-3	.	TRBJ1-1	.	15	CASSPGRLMNTEAFF	TGCGCCAGCAGCCCCGGACGGCTAATGAACACTGAAGCTTTCTTT
TRBV19	TRBD2	TRBJ2-5	.	14	CATGGLAPPQTQYF	TGTGCCACGGGGGGACTAGCGCCCCCTCAGACCCAGTACTTC
TRBV27	TRBD2	TRBJ2-1	.	16	CASSVGLGSFFREQFF	TGTGCCAGCAGTGTCGGACTAGGGAGCTTTTTCAGGGAGCAGTTCTTC
TRBV15	TRBD1	TRBJ1-3	.	17	CATSRTPGQISGNTIYF	TGTGCCACCAGCAGAACCCCGGGACAGATCTCTGGAAACACCATATATTTT
TRBV7-2	.	TRBJ1-1	.	14	CASSLGFQGTEAFF	TGTGCCAGCAGCTTAGGGTTTCAGGGCACTGAAGCTTTCTTT
TRBV10-3	TRBD2	TRBJ2-1	.	15	CAQSPGLAGVGEQFF	TGTGCCCAAAGTCCGGGACTAGCGGGAGTGGGGGAGCAGTTCTTC
TRBV7-6	TRBD2	TRBJ2-3	.	17	CASSFPGGDIVTDTQYF	TGTGCCAGCAGCTTCCCCGGGGGGGACATTGTCACAGATACGCAGTATTTT
TRBV29-1	TRBD2	TRBJ2-1	.	14	CSFQREPFYNEQFF	TGCAGCTTTCAGCGGGAACCCTTCTACAATGAGCAGTTCTTC
TRBV5-1	.	TRBJ2-2	.	15	CASSLSSGRTGELFF	TGCGCCAGCAGCTTGAGTTCAGGCCGGACCGGGGAGCTGTTTTTT
TRBV4-3	TRBD2	TRBJ2-1	.	21	CASSQFSPGLAGDLSYNEQFF	TGCGCCAGCAGCCAATTCTCTCCGGGACTAGCGGGGGACCTCTCCTACAATGAGCAGTTCTTC
TRBV28	.	TRBJ1-5	.	18	CASSLRHITSYSNQPQHF	TGTGCCAGCAGTTTAAGACACATTACTTCGTATAGCAATCAGCCCCAGCATTTT